This T cell receptor (beta chain) is drawn from a study of blood T cell repertoires in COVID-19. Looking at the study overall: COVID-19 samples collected from the United States, Italy and Spain covered acute and convalescent phases. PBMCs, B-cell-depleted T cells, or T cells were the source of the cDNA or gDNA that made up the material.

The CDR3 totals 19 residues. The V segment lost 1 base and the J segment 2 bases; nucleotides outside the gene matches: 5. Germline lookup yields CDR1 SGHDT and CDR2 YYEEEE. Authors' methods: For nucleated cells, counts were estimated from reference gene primer amplification. Using immunoSEQ multiplex PCR, the repertoire was profiled, and TCRdb retains in-frame clones only, with some absent. That table is the source of V, J and clone size, and D and trimming were worked out from the DNA. Of 150,000 or so clones in the sample, 75% to 85% were seen once. This clone has ten or more counts. This chain links TRBV5-6 with TRBJ2-6; 14 bases are a match to TRBD2. The sample taken for sequencing was peripheral blood. The receptor's source is a woman over 75 with active or convalescent COVID-19. The CDR3 DNA reads TGTGCCAGCAGCTTGAACCCGGGACTAGCGGGGGCTGGGGCCAACGTCCTGACTTTC. The encoded protein is CASSLNPGLAGAGANVLTF.